Listed below are T cell receptor beta chains from one sample, sequenced in a study of blood T cell repertoires in COVID-19. Profiled with immunoSEQ multiplex PCR; TCRdb holds only in-frame clones, not every one. The table records 200,000 to 250,000 clones, 82% of them present only once. The specimen was peripheral blood. The source is a woman of 80 years or more with acute or convalescent COVID-19. The CDR3 runs from the conserved cysteine through the conserved F or W. The D gene is left open where the match is weak. Not all rows give a size; the values are once, few, many and, for expanded clones, a class.

J gene | D gene | V gene | clone size | CDR3 protein | CDR3 DNA
TRBJ2-3 | . | TRBV7-8 | . | CASSLAGTRTDTQYF | TGTGCCAGCAGCTTAGCGGGGACTCGCACAGATACGCAGTATTTT
TRBJ1-1 | TRBD1 | TRBV6-5 | . | CASSQGQGRGTEAFF | TGTGCCAGCAGTCAGGGACAGGGACGCGGCACTGAAGCTTTCTTT
TRBJ2-2 | . | TRBV27 | . | CATWSGANTGELFF | TGTGCCACCTGGTCGGGGGCGAACACCGGGGAGCTGTTTTTT
TRBJ1-2 | . | TRBV29-1 | . | CSVRTDDYGYTF | TGCAGCGTACGGACAGACGACTATGGCTACACCTTC
TRBJ2-1 | . | TRBV6-1 | . | CASSEVGPQFF | TGTGCCAGCAGTGAGGTGGGCCCACAGTTCTTC
TRBJ2-7 | . | TRBV6-5 | . | CASTRGLVRVHEQYF | TGTGCCAGCACAAGGGGCCTGGTGCGAGTACACGAGCAGTACTTC
TRBJ2-7 | TRBD2 | TRBV6-5 | . | CASRPPGLVYEQYF | TGTGCCAGCAGGCCCCCGGGACTAGTCTACGAGCAGTACTTC
TRBJ2-1 | TRBD2 | TRBV7-6 | . | CASSSTSGGVYEQFF | TGTGCCAGCAGCTCCACTAGCGGGGGGGTTTATGAGCAGTTCTTC
TRBJ1-1 | TRBD1 | TRBV3-1/TRBV3-2 | . | CASSLGTGLNTEAFF | TGTGCCAGCAGCCTAGGGACAGGGCTGAACACTGAAGCTTTCTTT
TRBJ1-1 | TRBD1 | TRBV28 | few | CASRQGGSVNTEAFF | TGTGCCAGCAGACAGGGGGGATCGGTGAACACTGAAGCTTTCTTT
TRBJ1-5 | . | TRBV6-5 | . | CASSLQPRGNQPQHF | TGTGCCAGCAGTTTACAACCTCGGGGCAATCAGCCCCAGCATTTT
TRBJ1-6 | TRBD1 | TRBV28 | . | CASSLPGQYSPLHF | TGTGCCAGCAGTCTACCGGGACAGTATTCACCCCTCCACTTT
TRBJ1-1 | TRBD1 | TRBV6-5 | . | CASNNRGWGEAFF | TGTGCCAGCAACAACAGGGGTTGGGGTGAAGCTTTCTTT
TRBJ2-6 | TRBD1 | TRBV3-1/TRBV3-2 | . | CASGTGTGPSGANVLTF | TGTGCCAGCGGAACCGGGACAGGGCCCTCTGGGGCCAACGTCCTGACTTTC
TRBJ1-3 | . | TRBV9 | . | CASSGRQDKGMNTIYF | TGTGCCAGCAGCGGAAGACAGGACAAGGGGATGAACACCATATATTTT
TRBJ2-2 | . | TRBV6-6 | . | CASSPSGELFF | TGTGCCAGCAGTCCCTCCGGGGAGCTGTTTTTT
TRBJ1-1 | . | TRBV4-2 | few | CASSQFRNTEAFF | TGTGCCAGCAGCCAATTCCGGAACACTGAAGCTTTCTTT
TRBJ1-5 | . | TRBV28 | . | CASRSRGPLGSNQPQHF | TGTGCCAGCAGAAGTAGGGGCCCCCTCGGAAGCAATCAGCCCCAGCATTTT
TRBJ1-1 | . | TRBV3-1/TRBV3-2 | . | CASSQPSGPRGYLAFF | TGTGCCAGCAGCCAACCTTCGGGTCCTCGGGGATACTTAGCTTTCTTT
TRBJ1-4 | . | TRBV6-5 | . | CASKGGFATNEKLFF | TGTGCCAGCAAGGGGGGGTTTGCAACTAATGAAAAACTGTTTTTT
TRBJ2-1 | TRBD2 | TRBV29-1 | . | CSVETGGGAVYNEQFF | TGCAGCGTTGAAACCGGCGGGGGGGCCGTCTACAATGAGCAGTTCTTC
TRBJ2-7 | . | TRBV6-5 | once | CASSYSRVQYF | TGTGCCAGCAGTTACTCGCGGGTGCAGTACTTC
TRBJ1-1 | . | TRBV19 | once | CASSLTSNTEAFF | TGTGCCAGTAGTCTTACATCGAACACTGAAGCTTTCTTT